This T cell receptor beta chain derives from a study of cytomegalovirus exposure and HLA in healthy donors. Trimming pared 7 bases from V and 4 bases from J, leaving 14 bases between. The CDR3 covers 14 residues. Germline values: CDR1 MNHEY, CDR2 SMNVEV (reference sequence). The PCR contained 60 Vbeta and 13 Jbeta primers. Sequencing used immunoSEQ multiplex PCR; TCRdb keeps in-frame clones, though not all of them. The sample consists of around 100,000 clones, around 10% of them appearing once. This clone was counted between two and nine times. This chain links TRBV27 with TRBJ1-3; a possible D gene is TRBD1 (6 bases). The source of this sequence is a middle-aged man in good health and CMV-seropositive. Source material: PBMCs. The chain's CDR3 is CASTSQGLGNTIYF. The CDR3 bases are TGTGCCAGCACCAGTCAGGGGCTAGGAAACACCATATATTTT.